These 8 T cell receptor beta chains were all obtained from the same sample, sequenced in a study of shared clonotypes between healthy human individuals. The data were produced by immunoSEQ multiplex PCR, yet TCRdb's version contains in-frame clones alone and is incomplete. The table has around 2.5 million clones, more than 85% seen once; the top ten hold 0.36%. Sequencing was performed on naive CD4+ T cells from PBMCs. Described subset: CD45RA+ positively selected. All receptors derive from a young man in good health. Some clones in this sample may be carry-over from other donors' samples.

The rearrangement uses TRBV18 and TRBJ2-7, with TRBD2 matching over 10 bases. This CDR3 comprises 14 residues. Trimming took 3 bases from V and 6 from J; bases not matched to a gene: 5. Germline V CDR1 and CDR2: KGHSH, LQKENI. CDR3 DNA: TGTGCCAGCTCACCCCCCGGGACTAGCGTCGAGCAGTACTTC. Translation gives CASSPPGTSVEQYF.

V usage is TRBV7-2 and J usage is TRBJ1-2; 11 nucleotides align to TRBD1. CDR1 is SGHTA, CDR2 FQGNSA, per germline. V was clipped by 7 bases and J by 7 bases; unmatched bases: 8. This CDR3 is 14 amino acids long. CDR3: CASTKDRGPGGYTF. Written as DNA, the CDR3 is TGTGCCAGCACCAAGGACAGGGGGCCTGGTGGCTACACCTTC.

Note on this clone: The same CDR3 can be traced to other DNA sequences in this sample. The chain links TRBV5-1 to TRBJ2-2; the match to TRBD1 covers 8 bases. Germline-derived CDR1 and CDR2 are SGHRS and YFSETQ. The CDR3 sequence is 15 residues long. V shed 0 bases, J shed 6 bases, and the junction held 4 bases outside the gene matches. Written as DNA, the CDR3 is TGCGCCAGCAGCTTGGCAGGGGGCTGGGCCGGGGAGCTGTTTTTT. Translating gives CASSLAGGWAGELFF.

The chain recombines TRBV7-3 with TRBJ2-5; 7 bases are a match to TRBD2. This CDR3 is 14 amino acids long. J lost 1 base, V lost 4 bases, and 3 bases had no gene match. Germline V CDR1 and CDR2: SGHTA, FQGTGA. The CDR3 is CASSSSSGQETQYF. The CDR3 DNA is TGTGCCAGCAGCTCCTCTAGCGGCCAAGAGACCCAGTACTTC.

DNA for the CDR3: TGTGCCAGCAGTTCCACAGTGGGCGATGGCTACACCTTC. It yields the protein CASSSTVGDGYTF. This chain connects TRBV27 to TRBJ1-2; D remains ambiguous. Looked up from germline, CDR1 is MNHEY and CDR2 is SMNVEV (reference sequence). CDR3 length: 13 amino acids. V was clipped by 4 bases and J by 6 bases, with 12 bases between them.

V and J are TRBV7-3 and TRBJ2-7; D unclear. Trimming left V 0 bases short and J 0 bases short, with 12 bases between. The CDR3 covers 16 residues. Per germline, CDR1 SGHTA and CDR2 FQGTGA. CDR3 sequence reads: CASSLTGSRSSYEQYF. The CDR3 coding sequence is TGTGCCAGCAGCTTAACGGGCTCCAGGAGCTCCTACGAGCAGTACTTC.

The chain employs TRBV30 and TRBJ1-2, with no clear D. The CDR3 runs to 16 residues. V dropped 3 bases and J dropped 4 bases, with 21 bases sitting between them. Germline CDR1 reads GTSNPN; CDR2 reads SVGIG (reference sequence). The CDR3 region is CAWRGVLEDFVYGYTF. The CDR3 coding sequence is TGTGCCTGGAGGGGCGTTTTGGAGGACTTCGTCTATGGCTACACCTTC.

The chain combines TRBV12-5 with TRBJ1-2; no clear D. The CDR3 contains 13 residues. Deletions cut 2 bases from V and 2 bases from J, with 6 bases between. Germline V lookup: CDR1 LGHNT, CDR2 FRNRAP. The CDR3 loop reads CASGLTANYGYTF. The CDR3 DNA follows: TGTGCTAGTGGTTTGACGGCGAACTATGGCTACACCTTC.